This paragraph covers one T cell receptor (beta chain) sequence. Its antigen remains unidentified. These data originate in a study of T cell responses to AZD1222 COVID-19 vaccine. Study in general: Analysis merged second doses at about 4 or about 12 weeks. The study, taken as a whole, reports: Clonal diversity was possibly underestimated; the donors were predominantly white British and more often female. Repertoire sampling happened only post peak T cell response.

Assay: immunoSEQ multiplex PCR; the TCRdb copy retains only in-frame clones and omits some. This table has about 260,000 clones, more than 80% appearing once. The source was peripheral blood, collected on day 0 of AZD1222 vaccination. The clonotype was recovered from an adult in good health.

CDR3 loop: CASSPRSLAGRDEQYF. CDR3 sequence (DNA): TGTGCCAGCAGTCCCAGGTCTTTAGCGGGACGTGACGAGCAGTACTTC. The chain carries TRBV28 and TRBJ2-7, with TRBD2 matching 8 bases. CDR3 length: 16 residues. The germline V gene has CDR1 MDHEN and CDR2 SYDVKM. With 5 bases clipped from V and 5 bases from J, the junction kept 14 bases outside the gene matches.